The 18 T cell receptor beta chains in this list originate from one sample, sequenced in a study of T-cell reconstitution after alpha-beta-depleted transplantation in children. This sample's TCRbeta library carried unique molecular identifier barcodes. A single record per CDR3 protein comes from TCRdb applying MiXCR to the PCR reads. The data hold about 980,000 distinct CDR3 sequences, with roughly 29% observed a single time. The material was PBMCs, mostly from graft donor cells, obtained 360 days after TCRalphabeta/CD19-depleted stem cell transplant. Receptors were obtained from a boy in the first two years of life who had a stem cell transplant for SCID, so the T cells may come from the graft donor.

The rearrangement links TRBV12-3 or TRBV12-4 to TRBJ2-2; D remains unclear. The CDR3 extends over 16 amino acids. Trimming removed 3 bases from V and 3 bases from J, with 14 bases in between. CDR3 protein: CASSFVVAPDTGELFF. CDR3 DNA sequence: TGTGCCAGCAGTTTCGTTGTAGCCCCGGACACCGGGGAGCTGTTTTTT.

This clonotype was found a few times. The chain uses TRBV7-2 and TRBJ2-1; no clear D. Germline loops: CDR1 SGHTA, CDR2 FQGNSA. V lost 3 bases to trimming and J lost 10 bases, with 7 bases between them. The CDR3 covers 11 residues. CDR3 sequence: CASSFKWEQFF. The CDR3 DNA reads as TGTGCCAGCAGCTTCAAGTGGGAGCAGTTCTTC.

This chain connects TRBV20-1 to TRBJ2-5, with D possibly matching TRBD2 (5 bases). CDR3 size: 14 residues. Germline CDR1 DFQATT, CDR2 SNEGSKA (reference sequence). V lost 0 bases, J lost 6 bases, and 14 bases lay in between. CDR3 coding DNA: TGCAGTGCTAGAGATGGCGACTACGGGAAGACCCAGTACTTC. Protein sequence: CSARDGDYGKTQYF.

At least ten counts were recorded for this clonotype. The V and J genes are TRBV7-2 and TRBJ2-2; no firm D call. This CDR3 spans 15 amino acids. Trimming removed 1 base at V and 0 bases at J, with 6 bases between. The germline V gene encodes CDR1 SGHTA and CDR2 FQGNSA. CDR3 residues: CASSLGVTNTGELFF. DNA for the CDR3: TGTGCCAGCAGCTTAGGGGTAACGAACACCGGGGAGCTGTTTTTT.

The genes are TRBV5-1 and TRBJ2-7; TRBD2 matches 7 bases. This CDR3 has 14 residues. The J segment lost 7 bases and the V segment lost 4 bases, leaving 11 bases of the junction unmatched. From germline, CDR1 is SGHRS and CDR2 YFSETQ. CDR3 protein: CASSPVPRGGEQYF. The CDR3 DNA reads TGCGCCAGCAGCCCAGTCCCTAGGGGAGGGGAGCAGTACTTC.

This clonotype was observed a handful of times. The gene calls are TRBV11-2 and TRBJ2-7; possibly TRBD1 or TRBD2 for D (7 bases each). Germline CDR1 and CDR2: SGHAT and FQNNGV. CDR3 length equals 14 residues. Deletions cut 5 bases from V and 6 bases from J, with 17 bases between. Written as DNA, the CDR3 is TGTGCCAGCAGCGTCCGGGACAGCGGGGCCGAGCAGTACTTC. It yields the protein CASSVRDSGAEQYF.

This clonotype was observed a handful of times. The V call is TRBV4-2, the J call TRBJ1-2; the D gene is possibly TRBD1 (5 bases). This CDR3 comprises 15 residues. V lost 0 bases, J lost 4 bases, and 12 bases lay in between. CDR1 is LGHNA and CDR2 is YNFKEQ in the germline V gene. The CDR3 nucleotides are TGTGCCAGCAGCCAAGATCCGGCCAGGGTCTATGGCTACACCTTC. Translation: CASSQDPARVYGYTF.

This clonotype was counted at least ten times. The genes are TRBV28 and TRBJ2-7; 7 positions agree with TRBD1. CDR1 MDHEN and CDR2 SYDVKM come from the germline V gene. Unmatched junction bases numbered 13, after V lost 5 bases and J lost 6 bases. CDR3 length: 15 residues. The CDR3 nucleotides are TGTGCCAGCAGTACTAGGACAGGCCAAACCTCCGAGCAGTACTTC. It specifies CASSTRTGQTSEQYF.

The rearrangement uses TRBV7-2 and TRBJ1-1; TRBD1 aligns across 11 bases. V lost 4 bases, J lost 8 bases, and 15 bases stayed unmatched. CDR1 is SGHTA, CDR2 FQGNSA, per germline. The CDR3 covers 17 residues. CDR3 loop: CASSSTRDRGDDTEAFF. CDR3 coding DNA: TGTGCCAGCAGCTCTACGAGGGACAGGGGGGACGATACAGAAGCTTTCTTT.

The chain recombines TRBV6-5 with TRBJ2-1; D gene uncertain. Germline-derived CDR1 and CDR2 are MNHEY and SVGAGI. The CDR3 is made up of 15 amino acids. V shed 0 bases and J shed 2 bases, with 8 bases lying between them. The CDR3 region has the DNA TGTGCCAGCAGTTACTCGATACAGACCTACAATGAGCAGTTCTTC. This translates into CASSYSIQTYNEQFF.

The chain has TRBV7-2 and TRBJ1-6, with D possibly TRBD1 on 6 matching bases. The V end lost 5 bases, the J end lost 13 bases, and 18 bases lay between the germline ends. This CDR3 comprises 14 residues. The V gene's germline CDR1 is SGHTA and CDR2 FQGNSA. The DNA for the CDR3 is TGTGCCAGCAGCCCCCGGAGGGGGATCGCGCCCCTCCACTTT. It translates to CASSPRRGIAPLHF.

The chain couples TRBV20-1 to TRBJ2-7; 7 bases fit TRBD1. Trimming at V came to 2 bases and at J to 2 bases, leaving 6 bases not matched to a gene. In germline, CDR1 is DFQATT, CDR2 SNEGSKA (reference sequence). The CDR3 loop spans 14 amino acids. The CDR3 DNA reads TGCAGTGCTAGATTGGACAGGCATACCTACGAGCAGTACTTC. Its translation is CSARLDRHTYEQYF.

J is TRBJ2-2 and V is TRBV29-1; no reliable D call. This CDR3 region has 14 residues. The germline V gene has CDR1 SQVTM and CDR2 ANQGSEA. The V end lost 4 bases, the J end lost 4 bases, and 13 bases lay between the germline ends. The CDR3 region is CSVGGVQFTGELFF. CDR3 nucleotide sequence: TGCAGCGTTGGAGGTGTACAGTTCACCGGGGAGCTGTTTTTT.

The rearrangement uses TRBV6-5 and TRBJ2-7; TRBD2 agrees at 10 bases. Germline-derived CDR1 and CDR2 are MNHEY and SVGAGI. J gave up 7 bases and V 5 bases, and 17 bases lay outside the gene matches. This CDR3 is built from 17 residues. The CDR3 sequence: CASSNRPGSGGAGEQYF. Here the CDR3 DNA reads TGTGCCAGCAGTAACCGGCCTGGGAGCGGGGGGGCGGGGGAGCAGTACTTC.

The chain is built from TRBV7-9 and TRBJ2-1, with a possible D match to TRBD2 (6 bases). The CDR3 covers 13 residues. V lost 5 bases and J 11 bases, leaving 16 bases between the germline ends. CDR1 SEHNR and CDR2 FQNEAQ come from the germline V gene (reference sequence). CDR3 DNA: TGTGCCAGCAGCAGAAGACTAGAGGCTAAGCAGTTCTTC. It yields the protein CASSRRLEAKQFF. The full variable domain, completed using reference TRBV7-9 and TRBJ2-1, is DTGVSQNPRHKITKRGQNVTFRCDPISEHNRLYWYRQTLGQGPEFLTYFQNEAQLEKSRLLSDRFSAERPKGSFSTLEIQRTEQGDSAMYLCASSRRLEAKQFFGPGTRLTVL.

The V call is TRBV29-1, the J call TRBJ1-2; tentatively, D is TRBD1 (6 bases). The ends were cut back, 7 bases at V and 4 bases at J, with 16 bases in the middle. CDR1 is SQVTM, CDR2 ANQGSEA, per germline. This CDR3 spans 13 amino acids. The CDR3 here is CSATDRSSYGYTF. CDR3 in DNA: TGCAGCGCTACCGACAGGTCCTCCTATGGCTACACCTTC.

The chain is built from TRBV20-1 and TRBJ2-3; D uncertain. Germline V gives CDR1 DFQATT, CDR2 SNEGSKA (reference sequence). Trimming removed 2 bases at V and 0 bases at J, with 9 bases between. There are 14 residues in the CDR3. The CDR3 here is CSARQVASTDTQYF. The CDR3 DNA is TGCAGTGCTAGACAAGTAGCTAGCACAGATACGCAGTATTTT.

In DNA, the CDR3 is TGCAGTGCGGAAGAGACTGGGAATTCACCCCTCCACTTT. It specifies CSAEETGNSPLHF. The chain carries TRBV20-1 and TRBJ1-6; the D is unclear. CDR3 length: 13 amino acids. Per germline, CDR1 DFQATT and CDR2 SNEGSKA (reference sequence). Deletions cut 6 bases from V and 7 bases from J, with 13 bases between.